This T cell receptor (beta chain) is from a study of OX40 agonist ivuxolimab in advanced cancers. For context, the study as a whole: The costimulatory receptor OX40 (CD134) was targeted by ivuxolimab, a fully human IgG2 agonistic monoclonal antibody. Intravenous ivuxolimab was administered to patients every 2 weeks at six dose levels: 0.01, 0.1, 0.3, 1.5, 3 and 10 mg/kg. Of the approximately 50 dose-escalation patients, hepatocellular carcinoma was present in about 20, melanoma in roughly 15, renal cell carcinoma in 9 and head and neck cancer in 9. A male proportion of about 79% and a mean age of roughly 58 years, ranging from roughly 23 to 79, were recorded for the dose-escalation cohort. Prior anti-PD-1, anti-PD-L1 or anti-CTLA-4 therapy was permitted, and checkpoint inhibitors had been received by about 44% of dose-escalation patients. Partial responses were achieved by three dose-escalation patients, of whom one had hepatocellular carcinoma and two had cutaneous melanoma. Peripheral TCRbeta sequencing was intended to test whether TCR sequence diversity was altered and clonal T-cell expansion was caused by ivuxolimab. The paper describes the monotherapy dose-escalation part (N ≈ 52 patients) of the phase I trial of ivuxolimab. Summary of the overall study and its limitations: Low levels of normalized T-cell clonal expansion were also seen in some patients who did not respond. The antigen specificity of the peripheral T cells that underwent clonal expansion was not determined. After ivuxolimab, more expanded clones were found on average in CD8+ T cells than in CD4+ T cells. Partial responders in the 0.1-3.0 mg/kg groups had among the lowest normalized peripheral clonal expansion, especially among CD8+ T cells. At doses of 0.1 to 3.0 mg/kg, clonal expansion of both CD4+ and CD8+ blood T cells was observed from baseline to week 6.

To note about this clone: This receptor's antigen is unknown. Within one base of it there is no much larger clone, and no base qualities were kept.

The trial excluded patients who had a history of autoimmune disease or who were on systemic immunosuppression. Peripheral blood for TCR sequencing was drawn from every dose cohort at baseline, at cycle 4 day 1 and at cycle 7 day 1. The samples were taken from a phase I, first-in-human, multicenter, open-label dose-escalation trial of ivuxolimab. Adults with locally advanced or metastatic melanoma, renal cell carcinoma, hepatocellular carcinoma or head and neck squamous cell carcinoma were enrolled in the trial. Before TCR sequencing, CD4+ T cells and CD8+ T cells were sorted from peripheral blood as separate populations. To sequence the TCRbeta CDR3 region, genomic DNA was isolated from the sorted cells. The immunoSEQ Assay was used to sequence the TCRbeta CDR3 regions. In its TCRdb copy, this immuneACCESS table keeps in-frame sequences only and misses some clones. Where compared with another copy, unresolved V genes explain less than half of these, and the others have no known cause. Here the sample has approximately 98,000 clones; roughly 90% occur a single time. Jointly, the top ten make up 0.66% of the sample.

CDR1 MNHNY and CDR2 SVGAGI are derived from the germline V gene (reference sequence). V is reduced by 2 bases and J by 6 bases, leaving a spacing of 14 bases between them. Inclusive of the bounding cysteine and phenylalanine, the CDR3 is 14 residues long. The CDR3 DNA has 42 bases and is translated from base 1. The clonotype was recovered from an adult with an advanced solid tumor such as melanoma, head and neck, liver or kidney cancer. The sequences come from CD4+ or CD8+ T cells sorted from blood, collected in a trial of the OX40 agonist ivuxolimab. The sequence is built from TRBV6-6 and TRBJ2-7; the D segment could be TRBD1, given 6 matching bases. The CDR3 corresponds to CASSYLTGGGEQYF. The DNA sequence follows: TGTGCCAGCAGTTACCTGACAGGAGGCGGCGAGCAGTACTTC.